This T cell receptor beta chain was identified in a study of cytomegalovirus exposure and HLA in healthy donors. To note about this clone: Its antigen is currently unknown.

Whole-study results and caveats: Follow-up analysis seemed to connect common viral pathogens with several of the most significant clusters identified. According to a later analysis, most TCR beta chains associated with CMV appeared HLA-restricted. Indistinguishability led to the exclusion of some V segments, TRBV6-2 and TRBV6-3 included.

Despite likely unrecorded immune exposures, the donors were nominally healthy at the time of sampling. Per germline, CDR1 KGHSH and CDR2 LQKENI. The germline V and J ends were trimmed by 3 bases and 7 bases, with 19 bases remaining between them. The CDR3 covers 15 residues. The study ran its PCR with 60 Vbeta and 13 Jbeta primers. Profiled with immunoSEQ multiplex PCR; TCRdb holds only in-frame clones, not every one. The data contain some 45,000 clones, roughly 87% of them seen just once; the ten biggest clones take up around 8%. The sequenced sample was PBMCs. The V call is TRBV18, the J call TRBJ2-7; D is possibly TRBD2 (5 bases). The TCR sequence derives from a woman aged 40 to 50 in good health and CMV-seropositive. CDR3 sequence: CASSPGSTGMGEQYF. In DNA, the CDR3 is TGTGCCAGCTCACCGGGAAGTACCGGGATGGGGGAGCAGTACTTC.